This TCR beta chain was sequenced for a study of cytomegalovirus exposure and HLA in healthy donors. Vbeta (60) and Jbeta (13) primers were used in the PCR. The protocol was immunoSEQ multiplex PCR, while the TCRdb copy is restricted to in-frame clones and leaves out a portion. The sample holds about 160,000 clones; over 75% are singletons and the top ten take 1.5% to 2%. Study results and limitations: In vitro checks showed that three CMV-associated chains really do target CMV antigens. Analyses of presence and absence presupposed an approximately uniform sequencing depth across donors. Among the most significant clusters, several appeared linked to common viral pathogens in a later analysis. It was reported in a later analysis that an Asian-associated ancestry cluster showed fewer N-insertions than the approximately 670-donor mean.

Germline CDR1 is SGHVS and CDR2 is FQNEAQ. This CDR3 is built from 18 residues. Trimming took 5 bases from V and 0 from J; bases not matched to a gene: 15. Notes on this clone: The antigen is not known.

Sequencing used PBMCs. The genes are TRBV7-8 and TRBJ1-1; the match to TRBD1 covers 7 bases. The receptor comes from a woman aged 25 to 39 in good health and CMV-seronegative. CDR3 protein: CASSQGGARAPMNTEAFF. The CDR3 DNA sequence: TGTGCCAGCAGCCAGGGGGGCGCGAGGGCGCCGATGAACACTGAAGCTTTCTTT.